This T cell receptor (beta chain) was sequenced during a study of blood T cells in healthy people across ages. Study findings and constraints: Donor CMV status was unknown, possibly confounding expanded clonotype changes.

For this clonotype: Its antigen is currently unknown.

Germline loops: CDR1 SGHTA, CDR2 FQGNSA. The CDR3 consists of 16 residues. Next came a second PCR, run for about 6 to 12 cycles, which used a sample-barcoded 5' primer along with a J-beta primer mix. The template-switch adaptor was a 5' adaptor with 12 random nucleotides. It tagged each cDNA molecule. TCRdb itself ran the 5' RACE reads through MiXCR, one entry per CDR3 protein. The profile shows 1.5 million to 2 million distinct CDR3 sequences, about 28% of them singletons. The chain couples TRBV7-2 to TRBJ2-1, with TRBD1 matching 11 bases. The better agreement between TRBJ2-7 and the DNA end casts doubt on the J call. The sequence came from a woman aged 25 to 45 in good health. The sequenced material came from blood. The CDR3 DNA reads as TGTGCCAGCAGCTACTCGGGACAGGGGGGTTACAATGAGCAGTACTTC. This sequence encodes CASSYSGQGGYNEQYF.